This T cell receptor (beta chain) was recovered during a study of response to subunit inactivated influenza vaccine (dated by TCRdb to the late 2010s). In terms of the full investigation: The study used deep quantitative T cell receptor repertoire profiling to track responses to a trivalent subunit inactivated influenza vaccine. The research as a whole found: It was suggested by the authors that each seasonal influenza vaccination may recruit only a limited number of new T cells.

This clonotype was observed many times. The antigen this receptor binds is unknown. Per-base qualities were not stored, and no clone one base away is much larger. Receptors were amplified or captured by RT-PCR. Sequencing was carried out with an Illumina HiSeq 2500. TCRdb trimmed public reads at Q25 via fastp, called clones via MiXCR and kept in-frame beta chains. Rows are combined by CDR3 protein, so each entry shows the most common genes and DNA. For this sample there are around 530,000 distinct CDR3 sequences; roughly 12% appear just once. The ten most abundant clones make up about a tenth of the sample. Relative to germline, V is 8 bases shorter and J is 7 bases shorter, with 21 bases between their ends. The CDR3 has 14 amino acids, counting the end cysteine and phenylalanine. The retained sequence is limited to the CDR3, 42 bases, with the frame set at the first base. The CDR1 and CDR2 encoded by the germline V gene are SQVTM and ANQGSEA.

This TCR was sampled from a middle-aged man who received an inactivated influenza vaccine. Donor details come from another sample of the same person, matched by shared clones. The chain is made from TRBV29-1 and TRBJ2-1, with no reliable assignment of the D segment. The sample was PBMCs from blood, taken on the day of vaccination. The CDR3 in this case is CSSLKGDLMNEQFF. The DNA reads as follows: TGCAGCTCCTTGAAGGGCGATCTAATGAATGAGCAGTTCTTC.